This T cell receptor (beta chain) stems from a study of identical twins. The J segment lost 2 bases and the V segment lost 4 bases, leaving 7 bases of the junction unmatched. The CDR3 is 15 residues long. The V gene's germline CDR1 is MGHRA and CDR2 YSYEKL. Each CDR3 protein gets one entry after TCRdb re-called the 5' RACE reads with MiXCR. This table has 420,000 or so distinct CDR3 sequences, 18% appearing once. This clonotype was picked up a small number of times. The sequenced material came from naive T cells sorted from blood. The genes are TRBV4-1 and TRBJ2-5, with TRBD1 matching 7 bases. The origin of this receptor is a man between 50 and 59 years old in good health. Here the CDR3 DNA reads TGCGCCAGCAGCCGACCGGGACAGAATCAAGAGACCCAGTACTTC. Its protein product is CASSRPGQNQETQYF.